The next 5 T cell receptor beta chains were all read from a single sample in a study of T cells after yellow fever vaccination. In TCRdb, the 5' RACE reads were re-called with MiXCR into one record per CDR3 protein. The sample includes some 300,000 distinct CDR3 sequences, approximately 8% of them seen just once. The sequencing used CD4+ T cells sorted from PBMCs, collected 5 days after the yellow fever booster vaccination. The receptor set was obtained from a man aged 18 to 35 who received the YFV17D yellow fever vaccine.

The chain joins TRBV6-1 to TRBJ2-1; 8 bases are shared with TRBD1. Trimming took 6 bases from V and 1 from J; bases not matched to a gene: 8. The germline V gene encodes CDR1 MNHNS and CDR2 SASEGT. This CDR3 contains 16 residues. The CDR3: CASSAGTGLSYNEQFF. CDR3 DNA sequence: TGTGCCAGCAGCGCCGGGACAGGCCTATCCTACAATGAGCAGTTCTTC.

This clonotype came up a few times. This rearrangement joins TRBV5-1 to TRBJ1-1; TRBD1 is a possible D gene (5 bases). The CDR3 runs 14 residues. The V gene lost 4 bases and the J gene lost 2 bases, with 12 bases spanning the gap. CDR1 and CDR2 (germline): SGHRS, YFSETQ. CDR3 protein: CASSRDRPNTEAFF. CDR3 nucleotides: TGCGCCAGCAGCAGAGACAGACCCAACACTGAAGCTTTCTTT.

The table lists this clonotype with many counts. This chain uses TRBV27 with TRBJ1-2; a possible D gene is TRBD1 (6 bases). The V end lost 2 bases, the J end lost 4 bases, and 23 bases lay between the germline ends. This CDR3 region has 18 residues. Per germline, CDR1 MNHEY and CDR2 SMNVEV (reference sequence). CDR3 protein: CASSLSPASGQVLYGYTF. CDR3 sequence (DNA): TGTGCCAGCAGTTTAAGCCCTGCCTCGGGACAAGTTCTCTATGGCTACACCTTC.

This clonotype occurred many times. The chain joins TRBV6-5 to TRBJ2-5; TRBD1 is a possible D gene (5 bases). The germline V gene has CDR1 MNHEY and CDR2 SVGAGI. This CDR3 is built from 13 residues. V lost 6 bases and J lost 4, with 12 bases in between. Here the CDR3 reads CASSLRARETQYF. The CDR3 DNA reads as TGTGCCAGCAGCCTCAGGGCCCGAGAGACCCAGTACTTC.

On this clonotype: An end of the junction does not agree with germline; a read error may underlie this. This rearrangement joins TRBV11-2 to TRBJ1-6; 9 bases are shared with TRBD1. This CDR3 spans 15 amino acids. Germline V lookup: CDR1 SGHAT, CDR2 FQNNGV. The CDR3 loop is CDSSLDTGGNSPLHF. CDR3 sequence (DNA): TGTGACAGCAGCTTAGATACAGGGGGCAATTCACCCCTCCACTTT.